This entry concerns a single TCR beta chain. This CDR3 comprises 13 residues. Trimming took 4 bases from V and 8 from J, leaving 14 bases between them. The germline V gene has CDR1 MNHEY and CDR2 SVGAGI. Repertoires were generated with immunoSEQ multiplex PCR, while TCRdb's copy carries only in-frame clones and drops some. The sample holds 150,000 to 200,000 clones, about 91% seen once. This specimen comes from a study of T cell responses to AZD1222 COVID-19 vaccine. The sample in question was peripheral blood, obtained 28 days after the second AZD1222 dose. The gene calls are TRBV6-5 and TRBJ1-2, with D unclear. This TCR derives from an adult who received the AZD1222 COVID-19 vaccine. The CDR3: CASSLRFLRGYTF. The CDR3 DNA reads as TGTGCCAGCAGTTTAAGGTTTTTGAGGGGCTACACCTTC.